These 16 T cell receptor beta chains were all obtained from the same sample, sequenced in a study of blood T cell repertoires in COVID-19. The table came from immunoSEQ multiplex PCR; TCRdb's copy has only in-frame clones and leaves some out. The repertoire includes 250,000 to 300,000 clones, 89% of them detected once, and 2.2% sits in the top ten. The sample was peripheral blood. The receptors derive from a man aged 50-60 years with acute or convalescent COVID-19.

V is TRBV9 and J is TRBJ1-2, with TRBD1 matching over 8 bases. The CDR3 length is 15 residues. Germline V lookup: CDR1 SGDLS, CDR2 YYNGEE. The J segment lost 6 bases and the V segment lost 0 bases, leaving 7 bases of the junction unmatched. Here the CDR3 reads CASSVGRGLIDGYTF. CDR3 DNA sequence: TGTGCCAGCAGCGTAGGCAGGGGGCTGATTGATGGCTACACCTTC.

J is TRBJ2-2 and V is TRBV4-1; 7 nucleotides line up with TRBD2. Germline CDR1 MGHRA, CDR2 YSYEKL. With 4 bases clipped from V and 4 bases from J, the junction kept 12 bases outside the gene matches. This CDR3 has 17 residues. The CDR3 sequence is CASSLVQRGLSTGELFF. The CDR3 DNA follows: TGCGCCAGCAGCCTCGTGCAGCGGGGCCTTAGCACCGGGGAGCTGTTTTTT.

The chain links TRBV7-9 to TRBJ2-5; D is perhaps TRBD1 (5 bases). The germline gives CDR1 SEHNR, CDR2 FQNEAQ (reference sequence). This CDR3 is built from 12 residues. Trimming removed 8 bases at V and 2 bases at J, with 9 bases between. The CDR3 is CASQGVQETQYF. The DNA for the CDR3 is TGTGCCAGCCAAGGGGTACAAGAGACCCAGTACTTC.

On this clone: One end of the junction is discordant with germline, which a read error may explain. The rearrangement links TRBV7-3 to TRBJ2-2, with D possibly matching TRBD1 (6 bases). CDR3 length: 17 amino acids. Germline V gene data show CDR1 as SGHTA and CDR2 as FQGTGA. CDR3 sequence reads: CASSLTPDRSDTGELFF. DNA of the CDR3: TGTGCCAGCAGCCTAACCCCGGACAGATCCGACACCGGGGAGCTGTTTTTT.

The V gene is TRBV9, the J gene TRBJ1-2; 10 bases match TRBD1. The CDR3 consists of 18 residues. The trim removed 4 bases at V and 3 bases at J, leaving 15 bases unmatched. Germline-derived CDR1 and CDR2 are SGDLS and YYNGEE. The CDR3 protein is CASSPGPLTGGKDYGYTF. The CDR3 bases are TGTGCCAGCAGCCCAGGCCCCTTGACAGGGGGCAAAGACTATGGCTACACCTTC.

V gene TRBV12-3 or TRBV12-4 combines with J gene TRBJ1-1; D perhaps matches TRBD1 (6 bases). This CDR3 region has 13 residues. Trimming took off 6 bases at V and 11 bases at J, with 19 bases between the two ends. The CDR3 region is CASSRQVPQQAFF. CDR3 nucleotide sequence: TGTGCCAGCAGCAGACAGGTCCCCCAACAGGCTTTCTTT.

The chain couples TRBV19 to TRBJ1-2; 8 nucleotides line up with TRBD1. Germline CDR1 is LNHDA and CDR2 is SQIVND (reference sequence). With 5 bases clipped from V and 7 bases from J, the junction kept 6 bases outside the gene matches. CDR3 length equals 13 residues. In DNA, the CDR3 is TGTGCCAGTAGTGCGGACAGGGAAGGTGGCTACACCTTC. Translation gives CASSADREGGYTF. The complete variable domain, with remaining parts taken from reference TRBV19 and TRBJ1-2, reads DGGITQSPKYLFRKEGQNVTLSCEQNLNHDAMYWYRQDPGQGLRLIYYSQIVNDFQKGDIAEGYSVSREKKESFPLTVTSAQKNPTAFYLCASSADREGGYTFGSGTRLTVV.

CDR3 in DNA: TGCAGTGCTAGTCAGGGAGGATCCAATCAGCCCCAGCATTTT. As protein: CSASQGGSNQPQHF. V and J are TRBV20-1 and TRBJ1-5; D possibly corresponds to TRBD1 (5 bases). The germline gives CDR1 DFQATT, CDR2 SNEGSKA (reference sequence). The V end was cut by 3 bases, the J end by 3 bases, with 12 bases between. The CDR3 is made up of 14 amino acids.

This clone was recorded only once. The chain is built from TRBV12-3 or TRBV12-4 and TRBJ1-2, with D tentatively TRBD1 (5 bases). CDR3 length: 13 residues. The V gene lost 2 bases and the J gene lost 8 bases, with 12 bases spanning the gap. CDR3 amino acids: CASSLSGTEGYTF. For the CDR3, the DNA is TGTGCCAGCAGTTTAAGCGGGACGGAGGGCTACACCTTC.

The rearrangement links TRBV20-1 to TRBJ1-2; 8 bases are a match to TRBD1. The germline V gene encodes CDR1 DFQATT and CDR2 SNEGSKA (reference sequence). The junction had 6 bases not matched to a gene; V was cut back by 3 bases and J by 3 bases. The CDR3 extends over 14 amino acids. The CDR3 loop reads CSASRGQDDYGYTF. The DNA for the CDR3 is TGCAGTGCTAGTCGGGGACAGGATGACTATGGCTACACCTTC.

The rearrangement joins TRBV3-1 (or the pseudogene TRBV3-2) to TRBJ1-2; no definite D call. The CDR3 length is 14 residues. Germline assignment: CDR1 LGHDT and CDR2 YNNKEL (reference sequence). V lost 1 base, J lost 2 bases, and 8 bases lay in between. Here the CDR3 DNA reads TGTGCCAGCAGCCAAGTGGCGGCAAACTATGGCTACACCTTC. Translating gives CASSQVAANYGYTF.

This clone was seen once. The chain combines TRBV5-4 with TRBJ2-5; 9 nucleotides align to TRBD2. V trimming: 9 bases; J trimming: 1 base; junction bases outside the gene matches: 4. The germline V gene has CDR1 SGHNT and CDR2 YYREEE (reference sequence). The CDR3 spans 13 residues. This chain's CDR3 is CAMGRGGQETQYF. CDR3 DNA sequence: TGTGCCATGGGGCGGGGGGGCCAAGAGACCCAGTACTTC.

The rearrangement uses TRBV6-5 and TRBJ1-5; weak D call: TRBD1 (6 bases). CDR1 is MNHEY, CDR2 SVGAGI, per germline. The CDR3 length is 14 residues. Deletions cut 7 bases from V and 0 bases from J, with 10 bases between. This chain's CDR3 is CASMGAYSNQPQHF. DNA for the CDR3: TGTGCCAGCATGGGGGCTTATAGCAATCAGCCCCAGCATTTT.

The genes are TRBV3-1 (or the pseudogene TRBV3-2) and TRBJ1-5; 8 bases line up with TRBD1. CDR1 is LGHDT and CDR2 is YNNKEL in the germline V gene (reference sequence). Trimming at V came to 3 bases and at J to 4 bases, leaving 5 bases not matched to a gene. The CDR3 consists of 15 residues. The CDR3 loop reads CASSQTGAENQPQHF. DNA for the CDR3: TGTGCCAGCAGCCAGACAGGGGCGGAGAATCAGCCCCAGCATTTT.

For the CDR3, the DNA is TGTGCCAGCAGCCCCCCTGGTCAGATCAGTTCACCCCTCCACTTT. Its protein is CASSPPGQISSPLHF. The chain has TRBV9 and TRBJ1-6; no firm D call. Germline V CDR1 and CDR2: SGDLS, YYNGEE. V was pared by 4 bases and J by 9 bases, with 17 bases between. CDR3 length equals 15 residues.

V and J are TRBV7-9 and TRBJ2-2; D is uncertain. The CDR3 has 15 amino acids. Germline loops: CDR1 SEHNR, CDR2 FQNEAQ (reference sequence). The V end lost 5 bases, the J end lost 3 bases, and 13 bases lay between the germline ends. The CDR3 nucleotides read TGTGCCAGCAGCAGACTTTTATGGGACACCGGGGAGCTGTTTTTT. Translating it yields CASSRLLWDTGELFF. Together with reference TRBV7-9 and TRBJ2-2, the CDR3 gives the full variable domain: DTGVSQNPRHKITKRGQNVTFRCDPISEHNRLYWYRQTLGQGPEFLTYFQNEAQLEKSRLLSDRFSAERPKGSFSTLEIQRTEQGDSAMYLCASSRLLWDTGELFFGEGSRLTVL.